This TCR beta chain was recorded in a study of cytomegalovirus exposure and HLA in healthy donors. This clone was seen a handful of times. The target antigen is unknown. General study points: Clonal expansion was found to be greater in HLA-associated TCR beta chains than in equally common others in a later analysis.

At the time of sampling, donors were nominally healthy, though unrecorded immune exposures were likely. This CDR3 contains 13 residues. V gave up 6 bases and J gave up 5 bases, with 13 bases separating them. CDR1 is MDHEN, CDR2 SYDVKM, per germline. The PCR ran on 60 Vbeta and 13 Jbeta primers. Profiled with immunoSEQ multiplex PCR; TCRdb holds only in-frame clones, not every one. The data hold 100,000 to 150,000 clones, with approximately 78% observed a single time. The sample comprised PBMCs. The source is a woman aged 40-49 years in good health and CMV-seronegative. This chain joins TRBV28 and TRBJ2-5, with D perhaps TRBD2 (6 bases). The CDR3 bases are TGTGCCAGCAGGGGGAGGAGCAGGGAGACCCAGTACTTC. Its protein is CASRGRSRETQYF.